This entry lists 2 T cell receptor beta chains sequenced from one sample in a study of blood T cell repertoires in COVID-19. The table came from immunoSEQ multiplex PCR; TCRdb's copy has only in-frame clones and leaves some out. The sample lists some 75,000 clones, around 88% occurring once. Source material: peripheral blood. The source of these receptors is a man between 60 and 75 years old with acute or convalescent COVID-19.

This clone has a handful of counts. V usage is TRBV10-2 and J usage is TRBJ1-2, with a weak D call TRBD1 (5 bases). There are 13 residues in the CDR3. Per the germline V gene, CDR1 is WSHSY and CDR2 is SAAADI. Trimming cost V 8 bases and J 5 bases, with 15 bases left between them. The CDR3 protein is CASDGGAEYGYTF. The CDR3 DNA reads TGCGCCAGCGATGGAGGGGCCGAGTATGGCTACACCTTC.

This chain links TRBV7-8 with TRBJ2-3; 8 bases align to TRBD2. CDR3 length: 16 amino acids. CDR1 and CDR2 (germline): SGHVS, FQNEAQ. V lost 1 base and J lost 2; bases outside the gene matches: 5. The CDR3 DNA reads as TGTGCCAGCAGCTTAGTCTCGGGGGGGGACACAGATACGCAGTATTTT. Translating gives CASSLVSGGDTDTQYF.